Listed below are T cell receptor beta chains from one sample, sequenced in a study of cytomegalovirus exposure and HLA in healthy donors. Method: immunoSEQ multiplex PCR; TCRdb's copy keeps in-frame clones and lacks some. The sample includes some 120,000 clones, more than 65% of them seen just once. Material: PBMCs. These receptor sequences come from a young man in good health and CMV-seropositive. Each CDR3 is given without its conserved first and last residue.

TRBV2 ASGTDREVYEQY
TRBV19 ASSIAQVGTGGTEAF
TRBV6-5 ASSRQGADTQY
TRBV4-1 ASSHVLFNEQF
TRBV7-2 ASRTEGAEQF
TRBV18 ASSLGRGQTYEQY
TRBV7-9 ASSSDRGDPGELF
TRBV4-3 ASSQAAGGPMETQY
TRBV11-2 ASSLGQIQNEQF
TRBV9 ASSVGDRGPYEQF
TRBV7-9 ASSFRRQGNGADTEAF
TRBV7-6 ASSQERSGELF
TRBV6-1 ASSQGGGGDQPQH
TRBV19 ASSILGGVQVDGYT
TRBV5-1 ASSLAAGGGSREQF
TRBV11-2 ASSFSSRSEQY
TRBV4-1 ASSQLGASGEQF
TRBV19 ASSIQIQANEKLF
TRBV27 ASSRRQDRSPLH
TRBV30 AWSEANSNQPQH
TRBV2 ASSVGTDPEKLF
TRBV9 ASSVWSGLARNEQF
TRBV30 AWRTRRGLSGNTIY
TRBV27 ASSFRGGNQPQH
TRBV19 ASSPTGGSNQPQH
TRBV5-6 ASSSAGGPVSYNEQF
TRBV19 ASSIGGYYTEAF
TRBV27 ASSFRGPNSPLH
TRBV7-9 ASSLGTGTRQETQY
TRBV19 ASRKQGTSGNTIY
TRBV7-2 ASSNYRQPQH
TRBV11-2 ASSLDWRAYPYGYT
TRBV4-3 ASSQKTGTGSLYGYT
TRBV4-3 ASSQDRLAGETQY
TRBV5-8 AGGYSGANVLT
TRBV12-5 ASGLAPVDTQY
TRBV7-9 SSSSSGGTVGAGYT
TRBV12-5 ASGPGGAIREQY
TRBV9 ASSKGLAGSEDTQY
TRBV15 ATSRGTSTRNEQF
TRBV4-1 ASSPPGTNDYGYT
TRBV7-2 ASSPTSGSDEQY
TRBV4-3 ASSQDASRGGAQY
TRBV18 ASSARASGGSSGNTIY
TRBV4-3 ASSPAGGSNQPQH
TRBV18 ASSPTRDRQETQY